Below, 16 T cell receptor beta chains from the same sample are listed, as sequenced in a study of cytomegalovirus exposure and HLA in healthy donors. Both 60 Vbeta primers and 13 Jbeta primers went into the PCR. TCRdb keeps only in-frame clones here, not all; method: immunoSEQ multiplex PCR. The data contain about 140,000 clones, approximately 80% of them singletons. The specimen sequenced was PBMCs. The source is a man in his forties or fifties in good health and CMV-seronegative.

V is TRBV5-4 and J is TRBJ2-1; no definite D call. This CDR3 is built from 13 residues. V lost 4 bases and J lost 7, with 12 bases in between. CDR1 SGHNT and CDR2 YYREEE come from the germline V gene (reference sequence). CDR3 nucleotides: TGTGCCAGCAGCCTAAGTACTGAGAATGAGCAGTTCTTC. It translates to CASSLSTENEQFF. Complete variable domain (other parts from reference TRBV5-4 and TRBJ2-1): ETGVTQSPTHLIKTRGQQVTLRCSSQSGHNTVSWYQQALGQGPQFIFQYYREEENGRGNFPPRFSGLQFPNYSSELNVNALELDDSALYLCASSLSTENEQFFGPGTRLTVL.

The V and J genes are TRBV30 and TRBJ2-1; 11 bases match TRBD2. The germline V gene has CDR1 GTSNPN and CDR2 SVGIG (reference sequence). The CDR3 is made up of 19 amino acids. After removal of 0 bases from V and 4 bases from J, the junction contained 14 bases not matched to a gene. This CDR3 reads CAWSVLPHPTSGKYNEQFF. The CDR3 DNA follows: TGTGCCTGGAGTGTACTTCCCCACCCGACTAGCGGGAAATACAATGAGCAGTTCTTC.

The rearrangement uses TRBV27 and TRBJ2-3; 7 nucleotides match TRBD2. Germline V gene sequence: CDR1 MNHEY, CDR2 SMNVEV (reference sequence). J lost 12 bases, V lost 10 bases, and 4 bases had no gene match. The length of the CDR3 is 9 residues. The CDR3 sequence: CATGRPQYF. CDR3 nucleotide sequence: TGTGCCACCGGGAGGCCCCAGTATTTT.

Only a few counts were recorded for this clone. The rearrangement joins TRBV7-2 to TRBJ2-5, with D hard to call. This CDR3 is built from 14 residues. Germline CDR1 reads SGHTA; CDR2 reads FQGNSA. Trimming removed 2 bases from V and 5 bases from J, with 12 bases in between. The CDR3 reads CASSLRSESETQYF. DNA of the CDR3: TGTGCCAGCAGCTTAAGAAGCGAATCGGAGACCCAGTACTTC.

This chain links TRBV7-9 with TRBJ2-1; 10 bases fit TRBD2. The CDR3 spans 15 residues. The germline gives CDR1 SEHNR, CDR2 FQNEAQ (reference sequence). The ends lost 5 bases at V and 5 bases at J; junction bases unmatched: 6. The CDR3 reads CASSGALAGHNEQFF. CDR3 coding DNA: TGTGCCAGCAGCGGAGCACTAGCGGGGCACAATGAGCAGTTCTTC.

There are a few counts of this clone. Here the CDR3 reads CASSSYGQGSDEQYF. In DNA form, the CDR3 reads TGTGCCAGCAGCTCCTACGGACAGGGTTCGGACGAGCAGTACTTC. The chain couples TRBV5-4 to TRBJ2-7, with TRBD1 matching over 8 bases. The CDR3 extends over 15 amino acids. CDR1 SGHNT and CDR2 YYREEE come from the germline V gene (reference sequence). V shed 3 bases and J 5 bases; nucleotides not matched to a gene: 10.

V usage is TRBV18 and J usage is TRBJ2-7; no definite D call. Germline CDR1 reads KGHSH; CDR2 reads LQKENI. The CDR3 extends over 13 amino acids. Trimming stripped 2 bases from V and 3 bases from J, with 8 bases between. CDR3 in amino acids: CASSPAAYYEQYF. The CDR3 region has the DNA TGTGCCAGCTCACCAGCCGCCTACTACGAGCAGTACTTC.

In DNA form, the CDR3 reads TGTGCCTCGACCGTGGTCCAGCGGGGGGGCTACGAGCAGTACTTC. Protein: CASTVVQRGGYEQYF. The rearrangement links TRBV7-2 to TRBJ2-7, with 10 bases that match TRBD2. V lost 11 bases to trimming and J lost 3 bases; unmatched junction nucleotides: 13. The germline V gene has CDR1 SGHTA and CDR2 FQGNSA. CDR3 length: 15 amino acids.

The chain is built from TRBV30 and TRBJ2-7, with TRBD2 as a possible D gene (6 bases). The germline V gene encodes CDR1 GTSNPN and CDR2 SVGIG (reference sequence). This CDR3 is 12 amino acids long. Trimming pared 8 bases from V and 6 bases from J, leaving 17 bases between. CDR3 nucleotide sequence: TGTGCCAGTGGGGAGGAGGCGGGCGAGCAGTACTTC. Residues: CASGEEAGEQYF. Filled out from reference TRBV30 and TRBJ2-7, the complete variable domain reads SQTIHQWPATLVQPVGSPLSLECTVEGTSNPNLYWYRQAAGRGLQLLFYSVGIGQISSEVPQNLSASRPQDRQFILSSKKLLLSDSGFYLCASGEEAGEQYFGPGTRLTVT.

The CDR3 protein is CASSERQKNTGELFF. The CDR3 region has the DNA TGTGCCAGCAGTGAGAGACAGAAGAACACCGGGGAGCTGTTTTTT. The rearrangement uses TRBV6-1 and TRBJ2-2; D possibly corresponds to TRBD1 (5 bases). Germline CDR1 MNHNS, CDR2 SASEGT. Trimming shortened V by 3 bases and J by 1 base, and 9 bases separated the two germline ends. The CDR3 loop spans 15 amino acids.

This rearrangement joins TRBV14 to TRBJ2-5; D unclear. The CDR3 contains 18 residues. The V and J ends lost 0 bases and 5 bases respectively, with 22 bases between them. Germline values: CDR1 SGHDN, CDR2 FVKESK. The CDR3 sequence is CASSQDPVLADPMETQYF. DNA of the CDR3: TGTGCCAGCAGCCAAGATCCGGTTTTAGCCGATCCTATGGAGACCCAGTACTTC.

The CDR3: CASSQDKYRGPYNEQFF. The CDR3 DNA reads as TGCGCCAGCAGCCAAGATAAATACAGAGGGCCCTACAATGAGCAGTTCTTC. This rearrangement joins TRBV4-3 to TRBJ2-1; maybe TRBD2 (5 bases). The CDR3 consists of 17 residues. CDR1 and CDR2 from the germline V gene are LGHNA and YSLEER. V was clipped by 0 bases and J by 2 bases, with 14 bases between them.

This rearrangement joins TRBV27 to TRBJ1-2; D is possibly TRBD1 (5 bases). With 2 bases removed from V and 4 bases from J, the gap between germline ends came to 11 bases. CDR1 MNHEY and CDR2 SMNVEV come from the germline V gene (reference sequence). CDR3 size: 14 residues. CDR3 region: CASSLRGEGYGYTF. The CDR3 DNA follows: TGTGCCAGCAGTTTAAGAGGGGAGGGCTATGGCTACACCTTC.

The gene calls are TRBV7-7 and TRBJ2-1, with TRBD2 matching 14 bases. The CDR3 runs to 14 residues. Germline V gene data show CDR1 as SSHAT and CDR2 as FNYEAQ (reference sequence). With V trimmed by 3 bases and J by 10 bases, 2 bases remained unmatched. CDR3: CASSLGLAGDEQFF. Here the CDR3 DNA reads TGTGCCAGCAGCTTGGGACTAGCGGGGGACGAGCAGTTCTTC.

The chain couples TRBV4-3 to TRBJ2-5, with a tentative D call TRBD1 (6 bases). Germline V CDR1 and CDR2: LGHNA, YSLEER. Deletions cut 5 bases from V and 0 bases from J, with 19 bases between. The CDR3 length is 17 residues. The CDR3, as DNA: TGCGCCAGCAGCTCGCGATCAGGGGCACCGTACCAAGAGACCCAGTACTTC. Amino acids: CASSSRSGAPYQETQYF.

The chain recombines TRBV6-5 with TRBJ2-1; 8 bases agree with TRBD2. The CDR3 runs 14 residues. The junction had 4 bases not matched to a gene; V was cut back by 6 bases and J by 3 bases. The germline CDR1 and CDR2 sequences are MNHEY and SVGAGI. The CDR3 DNA sequence: TGTGCCAGCAGCCCGGCGGGGGGCTACAATGAGCAGTTCTTC. This sequence encodes CASSPAGGYNEQFF.